This T cell receptor (beta chain) was sequenced for a study of cytomegalovirus exposure and HLA in healthy donors. Study-level points and caveats: Most TCRs appeared rarely, but some public TCRs recurred in many donors. Sequencing artifact likely explains a cluster of highly shared sequence variants.

This CDR3 has 13 amino acids. The junction had 10 bases not matched to a gene; V was cut back by 7 bases and J by 8 bases. Germline CDR1 is GTSNPN and CDR2 is SVGIG (reference sequence). It was with 60 Vbeta and 13 Jbeta primers that the PCR ran. As processed by the authors: Tens of millions of unique TCR beta chains, some 9.9 million of them shared, were counted by a later analysis. Libraries were prepared by immunoSEQ multiplex PCR; TCRdb keeps only in-frame clonotypes and omits some of them. V, J and clone size reflect that table, while D and trimming were determined from the DNA. Among approximately 150,000 clones listed, roughly 79% were seen once. Turning to this clone: Its target is not known.

This receptor was obtained from a male donor in good health and CMV-seropositive. The chain combines TRBV30 with TRBJ1-2, with 10 bases aligning to TRBD1. What was sequenced was PBMCs. CDR3 sequence reads: CAFQMGQGQGYTF. Here the CDR3 DNA reads TGTGCCTTCCAAATGGGACAGGGGCAGGGCTACACCTTC.